This T cell receptor (beta chain) was recorded in a study of blood T cell repertoires in COVID-19. Overall study: COVID-19 samples from acute and convalescent phases originated in the United States, Italy and Spain.

In the authors' methods: How many nucleated cells were present was estimated from reference gene primer amplification. Produced via immunoSEQ multiplex PCR; TCRdb's table is partial and in-frame only. From that table come the V and J calls and clone size; the DNA was used to work out D and trimming. There are 150,000 to 200,000 clones in the sample; roughly 87% occur only once, and over 0.95% lies in the top ten. Recruitment covered 20 to 25 US areas and drew participants whose ages spanned about 18 to 100 years. Cohort allocation depended upon clinical history that participants reported. The CDR3 has 14 amino acids. V lost 0 bases and J lost 6, with 9 bases in between. Germline CDR1 is LGHNA and CDR2 is YNFKEQ.

Material for sequencing was PBMCs or T cells enriched from blood (not recorded which). V gene TRBV4-2 combines with J gene TRBJ1-5; possibly TRBD1 for D (5 bases). This TCR came from a human donor with acute COVID-19. The donor label of this sample is uncertain. The CDR3 spells CASSQEAGPQPQHF. The DNA of the CDR3 is TGTGCCAGCAGCCAAGAGGCAGGGCCTCAGCCCCAGCATTTT.